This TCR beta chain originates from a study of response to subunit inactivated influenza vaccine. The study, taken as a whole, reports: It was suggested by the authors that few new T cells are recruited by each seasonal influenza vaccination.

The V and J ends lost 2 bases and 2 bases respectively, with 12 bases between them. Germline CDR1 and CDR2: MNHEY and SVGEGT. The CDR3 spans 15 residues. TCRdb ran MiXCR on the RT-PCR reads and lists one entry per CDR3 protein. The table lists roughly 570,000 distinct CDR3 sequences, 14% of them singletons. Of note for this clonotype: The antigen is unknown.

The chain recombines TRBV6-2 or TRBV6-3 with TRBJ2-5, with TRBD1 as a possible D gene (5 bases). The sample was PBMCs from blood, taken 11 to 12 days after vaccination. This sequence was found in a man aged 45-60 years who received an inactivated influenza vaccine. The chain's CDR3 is CASSYAPRDQETQYF. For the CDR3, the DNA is TGTGCCAGCAGTTACGCTCCCAGGGATCAAGAGACCCAGTACTTC.